The 5 T cell receptor beta chains in this list originate from one sample, sequenced in a study of shared clonotypes between healthy human individuals. Sequencing used immunoSEQ multiplex PCR; TCRdb keeps in-frame clones, though not all of them. The sample yields 660,000 or so clones, around 96% seen once. CD45RO-negative CD8 cells positively selected for CCR7 made up the naive population, which excluded terminally differentiated effector memory CD45RA+ cells. The sequenced sample was naive CD8+ T cells sorted from blood. These receptor sequences come from a young woman in good health.

The rearrangement joins TRBV21-1 to TRBJ1-1; the table's D call TRBD1 went unverified against the DNA. TRBV21-1 is a documented pseudogene. CDR3 size: 20 residues. The CDR3: CASSINSPYRIGCLNTEAFF. In nucleotides, the CDR3 is TGTGCCAGCAGCATAAATTCCCCCTACAGGATCGGGTGCCTAAACACTGAAGCTTTCTTT.

V usage is TRBV7-9 and J usage is TRBJ2-1; D perhaps matches TRBD2 (6 bases). The V end was cut by 3 bases, the J end by 15 bases, with 15 bases between. Germline-derived CDR1 and CDR2 are SEHNR and FQNEAQ (reference sequence). The CDR3 consists of 12 residues. This CDR3 reads CASSFPGTQRFF. CDR3 coding DNA: TGTGCCAGCAGCTTCCCCGGGACTCAGAGGTTCTTC.

The chain combines TRBV27 with TRBJ1-1; a possible D gene is TRBD1 (5 bases). CDR3 length: 15 residues. V was trimmed by 1 base and J by 4 bases, leaving 13 bases between them. The germline V gene has CDR1 MNHEY and CDR2 SMNVEV (reference sequence). The CDR3 reads CASSLWRGSATEAFF. Here the CDR3 DNA reads TGTGCCAGCAGTTTATGGCGGGGGTCGGCCACTGAAGCTTTCTTT.

The chain combines TRBV5-4 with TRBJ2-5; D unresolved. The CDR3 contains 15 residues. CDR1 SGHNT and CDR2 YYREEE come from the germline V gene (reference sequence). V lost 0 bases and J 2 bases, leaving 11 bases between the germline ends. The CDR3 reads CASSLESYTQETQYF. In nucleotides, the CDR3 is TGTGCCAGCAGCTTGGAGTCATATACTCAAGAGACCCAGTACTTC.

The CDR3 spells CASSQGQHTNYGYTF. The CDR3 DNA reads TGCGCCAGCAGCCAAGGTCAGCACACTAACTATGGCTACACCTTC. This chain joins TRBV4-1 and TRBJ1-2; D is unclear. From germline, CDR1 is MGHRA and CDR2 YSYEKL. Trimming took off 1 base at V and 0 bases at J, with 9 bases between the two ends. The CDR3 loop spans 15 amino acids.